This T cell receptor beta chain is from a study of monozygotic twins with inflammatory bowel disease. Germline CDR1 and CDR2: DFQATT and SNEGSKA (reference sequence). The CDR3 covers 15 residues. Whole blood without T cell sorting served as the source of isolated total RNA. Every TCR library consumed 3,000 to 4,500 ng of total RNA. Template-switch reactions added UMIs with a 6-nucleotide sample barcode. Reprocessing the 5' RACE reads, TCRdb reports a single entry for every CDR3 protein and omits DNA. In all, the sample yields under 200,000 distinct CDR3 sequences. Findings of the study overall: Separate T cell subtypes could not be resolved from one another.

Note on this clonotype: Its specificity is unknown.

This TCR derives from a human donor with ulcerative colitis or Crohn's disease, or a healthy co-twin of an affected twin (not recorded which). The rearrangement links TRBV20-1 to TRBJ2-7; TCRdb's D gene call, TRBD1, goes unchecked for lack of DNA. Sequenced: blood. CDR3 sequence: CSAHKGQTASYEQYF.